Included here is one TCR beta chain sequence, with context. Antigen: not known. The entirety of the isolated RNA underwent reverse transcription, so expressed TCRB transcripts were sequenced. TCRdb's table, derived via immunoSEQ multiplex PCR, lists solely in-frame clones and lacks some. In the table there are under 300,000 clones, roughly 20% of which are singletons. The data were taken from a study of beta chain features in type 1 diabetes. General study findings and limits: VDJ junctions sequenced from type 1 diabetes patients showed fewer insertions and more deletions. When Type 1 diabetes patients were examined, their TCRB CDR3s proved moderately but significantly shorter in all four CD4+ subsets. High-TCR-expressing cells could be over-represented by cDNA sequencing. For TCRB rearrangement, an influence of HLA type remained unresolved here.

This sequence was found in a woman aged 40 to 49 with type 1 diabetes. Sequenced material: naive CD4+ T cells from blood.

CDR3 bases: TGTGCCAGCAGCGTCAGGGCCGGGTACGAGCAGTACTTC. Amino acid sequence: CASSVRAGYEQYF. The gene calls are TRBV9 and TRBJ2-7; TRBD1 might be the D (5 bases). Trimming stripped 2 bases from V and 4 bases from J, with 10 bases between. The germline gives CDR1 SGDLS, CDR2 YYNGEE. This CDR3 comprises 13 residues.